In its sample, the clone carrying this T cell receptor beta chain was seen once. The CDR3 is 17 residues long. Measured with immunoSEQ multiplex PCR; TCRdb has only the in-frame clones, and not every one. The sample has roughly 61,000 clones; around 90% are singletons. The data were taken from a study of identifying expanded T cells in peripheral blood. The TCR comes from a person aged 18 to 70 in good health. The gene calls are TRBV21-1 and TRBJ1-3. TRBV21-1 corresponds to a pseudogene. Sequenced: blood. This chain's CDR3 is CASSKIRSYFSGNTIYF. Here the CDR3 DNA reads TGTGCCAGCAGCAAAATTCGCAGCTACTTCTCTGGAAACACCATATATTTT.